These T cell receptor beta chains were read from a single sample in a study of blood T cell repertoires in COVID-19. Here immunoSEQ multiplex PCR was the method, and the copy in TCRdb shows in-frame clones only, minus some. The sample lists under 300,000 clones; around 83% were seen once. Sequenced material: peripheral blood. These receptors came from a woman between 55 and 75 years old with active or convalescent COVID-19. CDR3s include the opening cysteine and the closing phenylalanine or tryptophan. D genes are given only for firm matches.

d_call j_call v_call cdr3_aa cdr3_nt
TRBD1 TRBJ1-5 TRBV7-9 CASSSWTGVSNQPQHF TGTGCCAGCAGCTCGTGGACAGGGGTTAGCAATCAGCCCCAGCATTTT
TRBD2 TRBJ2-3 TRBV10-1 CATFNPERGVGGTQYF TGCGCCACCTTTAACCCAGAGCGGGGGGTGGGTGGTACGCAGTATTTT
TRBD2 TRBJ2-7 TRBV7-2 CASRTGTSGGYEQYF TGTGCCAGCCGAACCGGGACTAGCGGGGGTTACGAGCAGTACTTC
TRBD1 TRBJ2-7 TRBV7-8 CASSARGGSTYEQYF TGTGCCAGCAGCGCACGAGGGGGCTCGACCTACGAGCAGTACTTC
TRBD1 TRBJ1-1 TRBV4-3 CASSQGVDRATEAFF TGCGCCAGCAGCCAGGGGGTCGACAGGGCCACTGAAGCTTTCTTT
TRBD1 TRBJ1-2 TRBV4-3 CASSQVLGASGTGHYGYTF TGCGCCAGCAGCCAAGTACTGGGAGCTTCCGGGACAGGGCACTATGGCTACACCTTC
- TRBJ2-7 TRBV2 CASSEESAGEQYF TGTGCCAGCAGTGAAGAGAGCGCGGGCGAGCAGTACTTC
- TRBJ1-4 TRBV30 CAWSGGGPNEKLFF TGTGCCTGGAGTGGGGGAGGGCCTAATGAAAAACTGTTTTTT
- TRBJ1-6 TRBV30 CAWSLLSSLNSPLHF TGTGCCTGGAGTCTACTAAGCAGCCTTAATTCACCCCTCCACTTT
TRBD2 TRBJ2-3 TRBV7-9 CASSLGRGGNTDTQYF TGTGCCAGCAGCTTAGGGCGGGGGGGAAACACAGATACGCAGTATTTT
- TRBJ1-3 TRBV16 CASSPRGTTGNTIYF TGTGCCAGCAGCCCACGGGGGACTACTGGAAACACCATATATTTT